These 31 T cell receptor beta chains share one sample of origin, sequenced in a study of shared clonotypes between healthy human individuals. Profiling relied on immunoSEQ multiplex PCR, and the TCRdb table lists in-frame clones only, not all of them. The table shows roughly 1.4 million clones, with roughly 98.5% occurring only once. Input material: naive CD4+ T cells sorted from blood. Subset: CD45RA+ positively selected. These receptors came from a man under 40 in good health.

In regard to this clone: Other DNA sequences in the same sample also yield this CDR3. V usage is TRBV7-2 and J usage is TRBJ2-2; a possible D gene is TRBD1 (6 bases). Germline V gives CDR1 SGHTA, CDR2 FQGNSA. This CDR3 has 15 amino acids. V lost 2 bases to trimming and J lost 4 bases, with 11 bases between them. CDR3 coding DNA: TGTGCCAGCAGCTTATTGGCACAGGGCACCGGGGAGCTGTTTTTT. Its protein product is CASSLLAQGTGELFF. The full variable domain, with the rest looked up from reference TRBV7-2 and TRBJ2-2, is GAGVSQSPSNKVTEKGKDVELRCDPISGHTALYWYRQSLGQGLEFLIYFQGNSAPDKSGLPSDRFSAERTGGSVSTLTIQRTQQEDSAVYLCASSLLAQGTGELFFGEGSRLTVL.

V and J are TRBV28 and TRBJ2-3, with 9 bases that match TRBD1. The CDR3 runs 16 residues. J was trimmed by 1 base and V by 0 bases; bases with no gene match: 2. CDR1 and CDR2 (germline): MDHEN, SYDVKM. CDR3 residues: CASSLWTGGGTDTQYF. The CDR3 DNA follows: TGTGCCAGCAGTTTATGGACAGGGGGTGGCACAGATACGCAGTATTTT.

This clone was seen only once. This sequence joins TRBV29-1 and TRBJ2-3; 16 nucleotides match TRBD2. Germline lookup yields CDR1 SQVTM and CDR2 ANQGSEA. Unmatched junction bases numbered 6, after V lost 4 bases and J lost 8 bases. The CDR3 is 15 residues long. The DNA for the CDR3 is TGCAGCGTTGGGGGACTAGCGGGAGGGCAAGGTACGCAGTATTTT. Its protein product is CSVGGLAGGQGTQYF.

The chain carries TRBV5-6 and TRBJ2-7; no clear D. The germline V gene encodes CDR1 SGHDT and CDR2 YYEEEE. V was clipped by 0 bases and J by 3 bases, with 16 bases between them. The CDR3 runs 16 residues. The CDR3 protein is CASSLGEVLRYYEQYF. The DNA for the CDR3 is TGTGCCAGCAGCTTGGGCGAGGTCCTCCGATACTACGAGCAGTACTTC.

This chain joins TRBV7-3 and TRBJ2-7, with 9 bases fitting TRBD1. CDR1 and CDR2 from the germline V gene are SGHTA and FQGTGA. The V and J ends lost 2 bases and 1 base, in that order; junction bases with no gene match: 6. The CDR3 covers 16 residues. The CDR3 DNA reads TGTGCCAGCAGCTTAGAAGGGGGACAGGGTTCCTACGAGCAGTACTTC. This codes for CASSLEGGQGSYEQYF.

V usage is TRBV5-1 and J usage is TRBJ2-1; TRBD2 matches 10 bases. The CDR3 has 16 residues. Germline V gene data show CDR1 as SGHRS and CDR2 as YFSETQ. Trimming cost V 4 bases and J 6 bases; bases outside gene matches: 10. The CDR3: CASSRESGTSVNEQFF. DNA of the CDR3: TGCGCCAGCAGCCGCGAGTCCGGGACTAGCGTCAATGAGCAGTTCTTC.

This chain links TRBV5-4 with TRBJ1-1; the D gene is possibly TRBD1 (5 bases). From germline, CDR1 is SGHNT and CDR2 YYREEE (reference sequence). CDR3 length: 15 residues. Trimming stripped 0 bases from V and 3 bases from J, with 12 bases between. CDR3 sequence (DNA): TGTGCCAGCAGCTTGGGACAGCAACCTTACACTGAAGCTTTCTTT. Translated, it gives CASSLGQQPYTEAFF.

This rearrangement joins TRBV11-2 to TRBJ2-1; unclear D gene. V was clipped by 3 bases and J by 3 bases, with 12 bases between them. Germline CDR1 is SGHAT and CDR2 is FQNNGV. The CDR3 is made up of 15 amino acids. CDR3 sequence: CASSLGSSIYNEQFF. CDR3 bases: TGTGCCAGCAGCTTGGGATCGTCCATCTACAATGAGCAGTTCTTC.

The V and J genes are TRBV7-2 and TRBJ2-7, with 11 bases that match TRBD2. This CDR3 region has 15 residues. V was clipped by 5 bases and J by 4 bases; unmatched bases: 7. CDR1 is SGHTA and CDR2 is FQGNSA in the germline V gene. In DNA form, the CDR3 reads TGTGCCAGCAGCCGTAGCGGGAGGGCCGGGTACGAGCAGTACTTC. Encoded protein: CASSRSGRAGYEQYF.

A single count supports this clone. The CDR3 DNA follows: TGTGCCAGCAGTTACTCAGGCAATGAGCAGTTCTTC. Residues: CASSYSGNEQFF. The rearrangement joins TRBV6-5 to TRBJ2-1; D remains ambiguous. Germline-derived CDR1 and CDR2 are MNHEY and SVGAGI. Trimming stripped 0 bases from V and 6 bases from J, with 3 bases between. CDR3 size: 12 residues.

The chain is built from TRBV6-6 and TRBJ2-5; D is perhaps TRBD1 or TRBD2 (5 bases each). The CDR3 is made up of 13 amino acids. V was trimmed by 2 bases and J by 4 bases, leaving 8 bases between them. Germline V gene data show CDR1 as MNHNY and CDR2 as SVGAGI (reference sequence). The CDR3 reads CASSYAGRETQYF. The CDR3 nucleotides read TGTGCCAGCAGTTACGCAGGGAGAGAGACCCAGTACTTC.

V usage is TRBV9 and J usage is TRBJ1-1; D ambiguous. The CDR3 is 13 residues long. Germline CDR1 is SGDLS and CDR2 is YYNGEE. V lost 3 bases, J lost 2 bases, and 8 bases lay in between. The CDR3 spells CASSGPGNTEAFF. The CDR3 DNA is TGTGCCAGCAGCGGTCCGGGTAACACTGAAGCTTTCTTT.

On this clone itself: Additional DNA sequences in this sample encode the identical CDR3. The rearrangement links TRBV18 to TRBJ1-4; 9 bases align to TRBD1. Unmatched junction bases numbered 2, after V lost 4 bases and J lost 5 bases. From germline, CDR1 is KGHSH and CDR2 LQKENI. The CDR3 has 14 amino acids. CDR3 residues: CASSRGTGNEKLFF. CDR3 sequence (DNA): TGTGCCAGCTCACGCGGGACAGGGAATGAAAAACTGTTTTTT.

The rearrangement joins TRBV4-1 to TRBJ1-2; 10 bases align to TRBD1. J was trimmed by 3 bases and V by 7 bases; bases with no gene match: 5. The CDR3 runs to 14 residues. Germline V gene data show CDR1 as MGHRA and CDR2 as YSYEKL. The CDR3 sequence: CASTGTGAYYGYTF. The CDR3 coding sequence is TGCGCCAGCACAGGGACAGGGGCGTACTATGGCTACACCTTC.

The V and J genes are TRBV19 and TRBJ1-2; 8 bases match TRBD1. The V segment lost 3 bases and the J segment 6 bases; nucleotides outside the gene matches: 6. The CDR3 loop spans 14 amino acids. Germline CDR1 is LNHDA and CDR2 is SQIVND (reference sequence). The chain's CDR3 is CASSIDRTGHGYTF. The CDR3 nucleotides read TGTGCCAGTAGTATCGATCGGACAGGGCATGGCTACACCTTC. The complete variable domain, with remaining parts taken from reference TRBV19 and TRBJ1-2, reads DGGITQSPKYLFRKEGQNVTLSCEQNLNHDAMYWYRQDPGQGLRLIYYSQIVNDFQKGDIAEGYSVSREKKESFPLTVTSAQKNPTAFYLCASSIDRTGHGYTFGSGTRLTVV.

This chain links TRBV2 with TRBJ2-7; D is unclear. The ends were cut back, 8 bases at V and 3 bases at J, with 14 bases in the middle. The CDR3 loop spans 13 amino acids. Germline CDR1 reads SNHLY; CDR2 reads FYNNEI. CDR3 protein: CASDTIPNYEQYF. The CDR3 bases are TGTGCCAGCGATACGATCCCCAACTACGAGCAGTACTTC.

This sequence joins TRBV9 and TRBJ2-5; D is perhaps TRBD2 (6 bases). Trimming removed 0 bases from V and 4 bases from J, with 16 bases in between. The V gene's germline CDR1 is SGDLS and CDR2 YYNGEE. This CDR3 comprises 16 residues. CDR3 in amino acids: CASSVDPGTAPETQYF. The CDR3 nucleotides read TGTGCCAGCAGCGTAGACCCTGGGACTGCCCCAGAGACCCAGTACTTC.

This CDR3 reads CTSGDSYNEQFF. The CDR3 nucleotides are TGCACCAGCGGGGACTCCTACAATGAGCAGTTCTTC. V is TRBV29-1 and J is TRBJ2-1, with 7 bases lining up with TRBD2. There are 12 residues in the CDR3. Germline loops: CDR1 SQVTM, CDR2 ANQGSEA.

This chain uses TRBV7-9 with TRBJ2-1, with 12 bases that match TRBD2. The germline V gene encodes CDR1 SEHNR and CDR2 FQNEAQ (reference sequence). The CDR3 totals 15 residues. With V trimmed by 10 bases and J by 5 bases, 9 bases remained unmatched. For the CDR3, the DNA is TGTGCCACCCGCTCTAGACTAGCGGGAGACAATGAGCAGTTCTTC. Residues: CATRSRLAGDNEQFF.

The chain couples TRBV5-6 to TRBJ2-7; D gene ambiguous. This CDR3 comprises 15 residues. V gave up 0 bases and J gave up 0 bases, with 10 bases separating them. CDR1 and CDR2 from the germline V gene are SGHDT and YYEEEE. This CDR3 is CASSLAWGSSYEQYF. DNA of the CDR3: TGTGCCAGCAGCTTGGCGTGGGGAAGCTCCTACGAGCAGTACTTC.

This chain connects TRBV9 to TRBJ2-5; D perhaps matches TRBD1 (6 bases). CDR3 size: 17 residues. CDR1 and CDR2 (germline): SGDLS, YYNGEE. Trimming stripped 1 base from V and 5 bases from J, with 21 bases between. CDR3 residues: CASSVRRTAKQAETQYF. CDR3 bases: TGTGCCAGCAGCGTAAGGAGGACAGCGAAGCAAGCGGAGACCCAGTACTTC.

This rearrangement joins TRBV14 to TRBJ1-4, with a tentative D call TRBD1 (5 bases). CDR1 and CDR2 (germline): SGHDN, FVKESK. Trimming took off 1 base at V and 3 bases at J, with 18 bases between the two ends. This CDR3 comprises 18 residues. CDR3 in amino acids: CASSQGHRGRAANEKLFF. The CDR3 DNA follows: TGTGCCAGCAGCCAAGGACACCGGGGGAGGGCGGCTAATGAAAAACTGTTTTTT.

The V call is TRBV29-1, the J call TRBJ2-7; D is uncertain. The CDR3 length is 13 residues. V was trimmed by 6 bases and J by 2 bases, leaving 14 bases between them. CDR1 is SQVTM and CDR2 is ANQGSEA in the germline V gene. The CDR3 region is CSVRSTLAYEQYF. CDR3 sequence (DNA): TGCAGCGTCCGATCAACTCTGGCCTACGAGCAGTACTTC.

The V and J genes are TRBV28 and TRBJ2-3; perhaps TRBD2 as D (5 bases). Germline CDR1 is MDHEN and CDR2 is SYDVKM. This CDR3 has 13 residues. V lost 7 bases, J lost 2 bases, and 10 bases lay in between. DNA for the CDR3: TGTGCCAGCATACGAGGGTCCACAGATACGCAGTATTTT. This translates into CASIRGSTDTQYF. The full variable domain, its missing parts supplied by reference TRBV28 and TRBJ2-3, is DVKVTQSSRYLVKRTGEKVFLECVQDMDHENMFWYRQDPGLGLRLIYFSYDVKMKEKGDIPEGYSVSREKKERFSLILESASTNQTSMYLCASIRGSTDTQYFGPGTRLTVL.

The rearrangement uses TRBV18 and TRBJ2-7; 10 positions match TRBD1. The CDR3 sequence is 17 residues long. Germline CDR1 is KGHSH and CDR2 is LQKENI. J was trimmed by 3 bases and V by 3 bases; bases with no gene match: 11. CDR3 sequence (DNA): TGTGCCAGCTCACCTTTGGGACCCGGGACAGGGGACTACGAGCAGTACTTC. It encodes CASSPLGPGTGDYEQYF.

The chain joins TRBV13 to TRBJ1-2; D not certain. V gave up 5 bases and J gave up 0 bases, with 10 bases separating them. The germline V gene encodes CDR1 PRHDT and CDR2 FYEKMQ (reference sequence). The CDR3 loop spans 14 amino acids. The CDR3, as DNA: TGTGCCAGCAGCGGTGGTGGGGCTAACTATGGCTACACCTTC. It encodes CASSGGGANYGYTF.

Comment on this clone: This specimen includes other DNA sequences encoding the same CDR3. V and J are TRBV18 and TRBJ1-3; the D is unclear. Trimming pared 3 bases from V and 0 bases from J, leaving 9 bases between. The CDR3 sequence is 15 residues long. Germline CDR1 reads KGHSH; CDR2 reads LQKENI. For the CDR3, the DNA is TGTGCCAGCTCACCGGGCGGAAACTCTGGAAACACCATATATTTT. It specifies CASSPGGNSGNTIYF.

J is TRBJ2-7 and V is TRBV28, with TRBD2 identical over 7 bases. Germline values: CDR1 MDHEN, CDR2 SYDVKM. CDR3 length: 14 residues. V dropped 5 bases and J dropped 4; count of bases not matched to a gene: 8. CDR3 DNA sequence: TGTGCCAGCAGTACCCGGACTAGGATATACGAGCAGTACTTC. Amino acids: CASSTRTRIYEQYF. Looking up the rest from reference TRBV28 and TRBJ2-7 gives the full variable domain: DVKVTQSSRYLVKRTGEKVFLECVQDMDHENMFWYRQDPGLGLRLIYFSYDVKMKEKGDIPEGYSVSREKKERFSLILESASTNQTSMYLCASSTRTRIYEQYFGPGTRLTVT.

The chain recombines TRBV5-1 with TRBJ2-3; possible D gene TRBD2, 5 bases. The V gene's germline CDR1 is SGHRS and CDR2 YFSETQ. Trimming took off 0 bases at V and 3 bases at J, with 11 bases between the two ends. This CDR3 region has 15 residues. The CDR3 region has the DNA TGCGCCAGCAGCTTGGCGGGGTTCGGGACAGATACGCAGTATTTT. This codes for CASSLAGFGTDTQYF.

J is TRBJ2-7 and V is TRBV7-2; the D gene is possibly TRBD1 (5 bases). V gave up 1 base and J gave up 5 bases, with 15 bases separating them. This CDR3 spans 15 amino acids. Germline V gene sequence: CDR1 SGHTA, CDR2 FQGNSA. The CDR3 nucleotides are TGTGCCAGCAGCTTAGGCAGGGAAGGAGTCCACGAGCAGTACTTC. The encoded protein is CASSLGREGVHEQYF.

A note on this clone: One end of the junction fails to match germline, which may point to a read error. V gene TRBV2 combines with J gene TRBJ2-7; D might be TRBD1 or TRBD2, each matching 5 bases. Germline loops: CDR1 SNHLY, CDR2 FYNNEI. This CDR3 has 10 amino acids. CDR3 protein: CASFKGRCFF. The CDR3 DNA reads TGTGCCAGCTTCAAGGGACGATGCTTCTTC.